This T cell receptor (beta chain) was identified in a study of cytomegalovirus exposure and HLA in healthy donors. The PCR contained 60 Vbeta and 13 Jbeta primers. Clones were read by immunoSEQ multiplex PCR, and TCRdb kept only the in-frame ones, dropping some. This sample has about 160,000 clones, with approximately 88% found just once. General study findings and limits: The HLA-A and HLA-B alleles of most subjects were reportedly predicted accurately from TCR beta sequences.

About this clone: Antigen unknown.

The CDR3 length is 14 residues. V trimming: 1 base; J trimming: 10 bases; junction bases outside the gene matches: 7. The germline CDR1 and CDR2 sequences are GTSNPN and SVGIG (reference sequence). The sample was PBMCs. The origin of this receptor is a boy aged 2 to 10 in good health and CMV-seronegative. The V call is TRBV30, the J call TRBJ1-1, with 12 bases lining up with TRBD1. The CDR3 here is CAWSAGTGGAPAFF. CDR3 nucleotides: TGTGCCTGGAGTGCCGGGACAGGGGGCGCGCCAGCTTTCTTT.